The sample holds a few counts of the clone carrying this TCR beta chain. The data originate from a study of beta chain features in type 1 diabetes. The entirety of the isolated RNA underwent reverse transcription, so expressed TCRB transcripts were sequenced. The protocol was immunoSEQ multiplex PCR, while the TCRdb copy is restricted to in-frame clones and leaves out a portion. Of about 360,000 clones listed, over 9.5% are singletons. Cell sorting via CD45RO/CCR7/CD25/CD127/CD95/CD27 was performed to obtain CD4+ naive, central memory, regulatory and stem cell-like memory cells. The germline gives CDR1 SEHNR, CDR2 FQNEAQ (reference sequence). This CDR3 spans 12 amino acids. V shed 2 bases and J shed 5 bases, with 6 bases lying between them.

J is TRBJ1-2 and V is TRBV7-9, with D possibly being TRBD1 (6 bases). This sequence was found in a man in his late teens or twenties in good health. The sample was naive CD4+ T cells from blood. The CDR3 sequence: CASSLQGYGYTF. The CDR3 DNA is TGTGCCAGCAGCTTACAGGGGTATGGCTACACCTTC.